The TCR beta chain described here comes from a study of T-cell memory formation after mild COVID-19. Findings and caveats of the study: Prior to infection, memory already included some responding clones, suggesting cross-reactive memory joined. Clones from the second wave (peaking day 37) had unconfirmed SARS-CoV-2 specificity.

V was cut by 0 bases and J by 3 bases, with 8 bases left in between. Germline CDR1 and CDR2: MNHNY and SVGAGI (reference sequence). The CDR3 is 14 amino acids. Researchers used 5'RACE with constant-segment primers to make TCR alpha and TCR beta cDNA libraries that carry sample barcodes and UMIs. TCRdb redid the calling of the 5' RACE reads with MiXCR, one entry per CDR3 protein. The table records 150,000 or so distinct CDR3 sequences, around 30% of them present only once. This clonotype was found a few times. What it binds is not known. The chain combines TRBV6-6 with TRBJ1-1, with D unclear. The source of this sequence is an adult woman who had mild COVID-19 (a few samples of this study predate the infection). Cell type and time point are not known. The sequenced material came from PBMCs or a T cell subset sorted from them (not recorded which). Written as DNA, the CDR3 is TGTGCCAGCAGTTACTCGACGACCGACACTGAAGCTTTCTTT. This encodes CASSYSTTDTEAFF.